These 2 T cell receptor beta chains originate from one sample sequenced in a study of low-dose radiotherapy and immunotherapy resistance in tumors. Primers targeting TRAV and TRBV primed first-strand cDNA, covering alpha and beta chains. PCR amplification of the TCRs was performed with Phusion for approximately 20 PCR cycles, and it relied on a constant-region primer together with a V-primer adapter. TCRdb fed the reads into MiXCR, producing one record per CDR3 protein. The sample shows thousands of distinct CDR3 sequences, around 60% of them seen only once. The receptor source for this set is a human donor with advanced metastatic prostate, ovarian, gallbladder or colorectal cancer (not recorded which). This table probably holds off-target reads from a library built for another chain.

The CDR3 reads CASSPLRTGGEQYF. As DNA, the CDR3 is TGCGCCAGCAGCCCCCTGAGGACAGGGGGAGAGCAGTACTTC. This chain links TRBV5-1 with TRBJ2-7; 10 bases agree with TRBD1. CDR3 length equals 14 residues. Germline assignment: CDR1 SGHRS and CDR2 YFSETQ. The V gene end was trimmed by 4 bases and the J gene end by 7 bases; junction bases not matched to a gene: 8.

The chain couples TRBV11-2 to TRBJ2-7; 7 bases align to TRBD1. V dropped 5 bases and J dropped 0; count of bases not matched to a gene: 4. The CDR3 spans 14 residues. Germline V gene data show CDR1 as SGHAT and CDR2 as FQNNGV. The chain's CDR3 is CASSLRDSSYEQYF. CDR3 nucleotides: TGTGCCAGCAGCCTAAGGGACAGCTCCTACGAGCAGTACTTC. Full variable domain (remainder filled in from reference TRBV11-2 and TRBJ2-7): EAGVAQSPRYKIIEKRQSVAFWCNPISGHATLYWYQQILGQGPKLLIQFQNNGVVDDSQLPKDRFSAERLKGVDSTLKIQPAKLEDSAVYLCASSLRDSSYEQYFGPGTRLTVT.